The 24 T cell receptor beta chains below all came from one sample that was sequenced in a study of blood T cell repertoires in COVID-19 (dated by TCRdb to about 2020). The library relied on the immunoSEQ multiplex PCR assay. As stored in TCRdb, this immuneACCESS dataset retains in-frame rearrangements with V and J assigned. A fraction of the clones does not appear; measured against another copy, unresolved V genes explain less than half of the discrepancy, and the remainder lacks a known reason. The sample profile shows some 220,000 clones; approximately 83% of them were found once. The top ten clonotypes cover roughly 1.2% of the sample. Sequenced input: peripheral blood. These receptors came from a woman in her thirties with COVID-19, enrolled during active disease.

The chain joins TRBV4-3 to TRBJ2-1; no clear D gene. The CDR3 runs 13 residues. V dropped 1 base and J dropped 9 bases, with 10 bases sitting between them. CDR1 and CDR2 from the germline V gene are LGHNA and YSLEER. The chain's CDR3 is CASSQVAEAEQFF. The CDR3 DNA sequence: TGCGCCAGCAGCCAAGTAGCCGAAGCTGAGCAGTTCTTC.

The chain is built from TRBV6-5 and TRBJ1-5, with 7 bases matching TRBD1. The CDR3 length is 15 residues. After removal of 6 bases from V and 6 bases from J, the junction contained 11 bases not matched to a gene. Germline CDR1 is MNHEY and CDR2 is SVGAGI. Written as DNA, the CDR3 is TGTGCCAGCAGAAAGGGAACAGGGGATACTCAGCCCCAGCATTTT. This gives the protein CASRKGTGDTQPQHF.

The CDR3 spells CASSALGRLNEKLFF. For the CDR3, the DNA is TGTGCCAGCAGTGCCCTCGGCAGGCTTAATGAAAAACTGTTTTTT. This chain joins TRBV2 and TRBJ1-4; D is uncertain. The V end lost 4 bases, the J end lost 4 bases, and 13 bases lay between the germline ends. CDR1 is SNHLY, CDR2 FYNNEI, per germline. This CDR3 contains 15 residues.

The chain carries TRBV15 and TRBJ2-7, with D maybe TRBD1 (6 bases). Germline V gene sequence: CDR1 LNHNV, CDR2 YYDKDF (reference sequence). V lost 5 bases, J lost 3 bases, and 14 bases lay in between. The CDR3 length is 14 residues. This CDR3 is CATSPAGDLYEQYF. The CDR3, as DNA: TGTGCCACCAGCCCCGCAGGGGACCTCTACGAGCAGTACTTC.

The chain recombines TRBV19 with TRBJ2-2; D is uncertain. V was trimmed by 1 base and J by 1 base, leaving 4 bases between them. CDR3 length: 14 residues. Germline CDR1 and CDR2: LNHDA and SQIVND (reference sequence). The CDR3 spells CASSIARNTGELFF. CDR3 DNA: TGTGCCAGTAGTATAGCCAGGAACACCGGGGAGCTGTTTTTT.

CDR3 sequence reads: CAWATRPPVGGGYTF. In DNA, the CDR3 is TGTGCCTGGGCAACCCGACCCCCTGTGGGGGGAGGCTACACCTTC. V is TRBV30 and J is TRBJ1-2; possibly TRBD1 for D (5 bases). The germline V gene has CDR1 GTSNPN and CDR2 SVGIG (reference sequence). V lost 5 bases and J 8 bases, leaving 24 bases between the germline ends. The length of the CDR3 is 15 residues.

The rearrangement links TRBV18 to TRBJ1-1; a weak D match, TRBD1 (6 bases). The germline CDR1 and CDR2 sequences are KGHSH and LQKENI. Trimming removed 2 bases from V and 0 bases from J, with 10 bases in between. The CDR3 has 15 residues. CDR3 loop: CASSPNRDMNTEAFF. CDR3 DNA: TGTGCCAGCTCACCAAACAGGGATATGAACACTGAAGCTTTCTTT. The full variable domain, in which reference TRBV18 and TRBJ1-1 provide the parts outside the CDR3, is NAGVMQNPRHLVRRRGQEARLRCSPMKGHSHVYWYRQLPEEGLKFMVYLQKENIIDESGMPKERFSAEFPKEGPSILRIQQVVRGDSAAYFCASSPNRDMNTEAFFGQGTRLTVV.

This clone turned up a few times. The J gene is TRBJ2-1, the V gene TRBV14; 9 bases match TRBD1. The V segment lost 4 bases and the J segment 3 bases; nucleotides outside the gene matches: 4. From germline, CDR1 is SGHDN and CDR2 FVKESK. The CDR3 loop spans 15 amino acids. The CDR3 region is CASSPGQGFYNEQFF. CDR3 in DNA: TGTGCCAGCAGCCCGGGACAGGGCTTCTACAATGAGCAGTTCTTC.

The rearrangement joins TRBV6-6 to TRBJ2-7, with TRBD1 matching 7 bases. The length of the CDR3 is 14 residues. The germline V gene encodes CDR1 MNHNY and CDR2 SVGAGI (reference sequence). The junction had 9 bases not matched to a gene; V was cut back by 5 bases and J by 5 bases. The DNA for the CDR3 is TGTGCCAGCAGTCCATTTGACAGGGTTCACGAGCAGTACTTC. Translating gives CASSPFDRVHEQYF.

This rearrangement joins TRBV2 to TRBJ2-1; D not resolved. The V end was cut by 8 bases, the J end by 7 bases, with 12 bases between. There are 12 residues in the CDR3. Germline V gene data show CDR1 as SNHLY and CDR2 as FYNNEI. The CDR3 is CASAELRNEQFF. In nucleotides, the CDR3 is TGTGCCAGCGCGGAATTAAGGAATGAGCAGTTCTTC.

J is TRBJ2-1 and V is TRBV6-2 or TRBV6-3; 11 bases agree with TRBD2. The trim removed 4 bases at V and 2 bases at J, leaving 7 bases unmatched. Germline V gives CDR1 MNHEY, CDR2 SVGEGT. CDR3 size: 17 residues. CDR3 sequence: CASSSAPGLAAYNEQFF. The CDR3 bases are TGTGCCAGCAGTTCCGCCCCGGGACTAGCGGCCTACAATGAGCAGTTCTTC.

V and J are TRBV19 and TRBJ2-3, with 8 positions matching TRBD2. V dropped 5 bases and J dropped 3; count of bases not matched to a gene: 10. Germline V gives CDR1 LNHDA, CDR2 SQIVND (reference sequence). The CDR3 totals 16 residues. The CDR3 here is CASSPETSVGTDTQYF. The CDR3 DNA reads as TGTGCCAGTAGTCCCGAGACTAGCGTGGGAACAGATACGCAGTATTTT. Full variable domain (outside the CDR3, taken from reference TRBV19 and TRBJ2-3): DGGITQSPKYLFRKEGQNVTLSCEQNLNHDAMYWYRQDPGQGLRLIYYSQIVNDFQKGDIAEGYSVSREKKESFPLTVTSAQKNPTAFYLCASSPETSVGTDTQYFGPGTRLTVL.

The rearrangement joins TRBV7-7 to TRBJ2-3, with 9 bases lining up with TRBD2. The CDR3 is 18 residues long. V shed 4 bases, J shed 2 bases, and the junction held 13 bases outside the gene matches. CDR1 and CDR2 from the germline V gene are SSHAT and FNYEAQ (reference sequence). Here the CDR3 DNA reads TGTGCCAGCAGCTCCACTCCGAGTGCGGGGGGGTACACAGATACGCAGTATTTT. It specifies CASSSTPSAGGYTDTQYF. The entire variable domain, with the rest obtained from reference TRBV7-7 and TRBJ2-3, is as follows: GAGVSQSPRYKVTKRGQDVTLRCDPISSHATLYWYQQALGQGPEFLTYFNYEAQPDKSGLPSDRFSAERPEGSISTLTIQRTEQRDSAMYRCASSSTPSAGGYTDTQYFGPGTRLTVL.

The rearrangement uses TRBV4-2 and TRBJ2-1; 7 bases are a match to TRBD2. CDR1 and CDR2 from the germline V gene are LGHNA and YNFKEQ. The CDR3 sequence is 18 residues long. The junction had 8 bases not matched to a gene; V was cut back by 0 bases and J by 0 bases. CDR3 bases: TGTGCCAGCAGCCAAGATAGTATGCTAGCGGCCTCCTACAATGAGCAGTTCTTC. Protein: CASSQDSMLAASYNEQFF.

The chain carries TRBV10-3 and TRBJ1-5; the match to TRBD1 covers 7 bases. J gave up 7 bases and V 3 bases, and 9 bases lay outside the gene matches. This CDR3 is built from 15 residues. CDR1 and CDR2 (germline): ENHRY, SYGVKD. CDR3 nucleotide sequence: TGTGCCATCAGTGACTCAGGGGGTTTCGGCCAGCCCCAGCATTTT. Translation: CAISDSGGFGQPQHF.

The chain couples TRBV9 to TRBJ2-1, with TRBD1 as a possible D gene (7 bases). Germline CDR1 and CDR2: SGDLS and YYNGEE. CDR3 length: 16 residues. With 0 bases removed from V and 7 bases from J, the gap between germline ends came to 17 bases. CDR3 coding DNA: TGTGCCAGCAGCGTAGAAGGAGGGGGCATGGGGAATGAGCAGTTCTTC. Its translation: CASSVEGGGMGNEQFF.

This chain connects TRBV5-1 to TRBJ1-6; 7 nucleotides line up with TRBD1. Germline lookup yields CDR1 SGHRS and CDR2 YFSETQ. This CDR3 comprises 14 residues. V was clipped by 0 bases and J by 10 bases; unmatched bases: 4. The CDR3 nucleotides are TGCGCCAGCAGCTTGGAGCAGGGGGAATCACCCCTCCACTTT. Protein product: CASSLEQGESPLHF.

V and J are TRBV20-1 and TRBJ2-5; 7 bases fit TRBD2. The V gene's germline CDR1 is DFQATT and CDR2 SNEGSKA (reference sequence). This CDR3 is built from 14 residues. V was pared by 3 bases and J by 4 bases, with 8 bases of the junction left unmatched. The CDR3 reads CSASGRGRLETQYF. As DNA, the CDR3 is TGCAGTGCTAGTGGGAGGGGCCGGTTAGAGACCCAGTACTTC.

V is TRBV6-5 and J is TRBJ1-3; 9 nucleotides match TRBD1. Germline values: CDR1 MNHEY, CDR2 SVGAGI. With 8 bases clipped from V and 3 bases from J, the junction kept 5 bases outside the gene matches. The CDR3 is made up of 14 amino acids. CDR3 in amino acids: CASYATGGGNTIYF. In DNA form, the CDR3 reads TGTGCCAGCTATGCGACAGGGGGTGGAAACACCATATATTTT.

The gene calls are TRBV5-4 and TRBJ1-2; no definite D call. This CDR3 is built from 15 residues. V was shortened by 1 base and J by 1 base, with 11 bases between the two germline ends. Per germline, CDR1 SGHNT and CDR2 YYREEE (reference sequence). CDR3 DNA: TGTGCCAGCAGCTTGAAATACAGAAGTAACTATGGCTACACCTTC. Its protein is CASSLKYRSNYGYTF.

The CDR3 loop reads CASSQVMAGMNTEAFF. In nucleotides, the CDR3 is TGCGCCAGCAGCCAAGTTATGGCAGGGATGAACACTGAAGCTTTCTTT. V and J are TRBV4-1 and TRBJ1-1; weak D call: TRBD1 (5 bases). V lost 1 base and J lost 0, with 12 bases in between. Germline loops: CDR1 MGHRA, CDR2 YSYEKL. CDR3 length equals 16 residues.

The J gene is TRBJ2-7, the V gene TRBV12-3 or TRBV12-4, with D possibly TRBD1 on 5 matching bases. Trimming left V 2 bases short and J 7 bases short, with 9 bases between. The CDR3 sequence is 12 residues long. The CDR3 spells CASSLQGREQYF. The CDR3 region has the DNA TGTGCCAGCAGTTTACAGGGCCGAGAGCAGTACTTC.

V is TRBV30 and J is TRBJ2-5; tentative D call: TRBD2 (5 bases). Deletions cut 1 base from V and 4 bases from J, with 10 bases between. The CDR3 length is 13 residues. Germline loops: CDR1 GTSNPN, CDR2 SVGIG (reference sequence). The CDR3 region has the DNA TGTGCCTGGAGTGGGACTTCTCGAGAGACCCAGTACTTC. It codes for CAWSGTSRETQYF.

This clone showed up just a few times. V gene TRBV4-1 combines with J gene TRBJ1-2; 11 positions match TRBD1. This CDR3 spans 14 amino acids. The trim removed 4 bases at V and 4 bases at J, leaving 2 bases unmatched. Germline CDR1 MGHRA, CDR2 YSYEKL. CDR3 in DNA: TGCGCCAGCAGCCCGGGACAGGGGGTCTATGGCTACACCTTC. It translates to CASSPGQGVYGYTF.